This TCR beta chain derives from a study of blood T cells in healthy people across ages. Study-wide results and caveats: Naive CD4+ cells and diversity were both higher in long-lived donors than in aged donors.

A second about 7 to 12 cycle PCR used barcoded and J-beta primers. TCRdb used MiXCR to reprocess the 5' RACE reads, holding one entry per CDR3 protein. Of about 640,000 distinct CDR3 sequences in the sample, approximately 59% were seen once. Of note for this clonotype: Its target is unknown.

V was pared by 1 base and J by 10 bases, with 8 bases between. Per germline, CDR1 LGHNA and CDR2 YNFKEQ. The CDR3 loop spans 12 amino acids. This receptor was taken from a man aged 55-75 years in good health. The chain uses TRBV4-2 and TRBJ2-1, with D perhaps TRBD2 (5 bases). Source material: blood. CDR3 in DNA: TGTGCCAGCAGCCAAGGAGGGCGAGAGCAGTTCTTC. Translation: CASSQGGREQFF.